These 26 T cell receptor beta chains were sequenced from one sample in a study of cytomegalovirus exposure and HLA in healthy donors. The PCR had 60 Vbeta and 13 Jbeta primers. Data came from immunoSEQ multiplex PCR; TCRdb stores just in-frame clones and leaves some out. The sample includes 45,000 to 60,000 clones. Input material: PBMCs. The receptors stem from a female donor in good health and CMV-seronegative.

The CDR3, as DNA: TGTGCCAGCAGCGTAGTGGGGGGGCATGAGCAGTTCTTC. Amino acids: CASSVVGGHEQFF. V gene TRBV9 combines with J gene TRBJ2-1, with D perhaps matching TRBD2 (7 bases). V lost 0 bases and J lost 8, with 9 bases in between. CDR3 length: 13 residues. Per the germline V gene, CDR1 is SGDLS and CDR2 is YYNGEE.

This chain connects TRBV30 to TRBJ2-7; 7 nucleotides line up with TRBD1. This CDR3 has 13 amino acids. Germline trimming cut 2 bases from V and 3 bases from J; bases unmatched to any gene: 4. Germline CDR1 reads GTSNPN; CDR2 reads SVGIG (reference sequence). CDR3 sequence (DNA): TGTGCCTGGAGTCTCGACAGGGTCTACGAGCAGTACTTC. It codes for CAWSLDRVYEQYF.

The chain carries TRBV14 and TRBJ1-2, with D uncertain. Germline-derived CDR1 and CDR2 are SGHDN and FVKESK. V lost 1 base, J lost 4 bases, and 10 bases lay in between. The CDR3 is made up of 14 amino acids. Here the CDR3 DNA reads TGTGCCAGCAGCCAAGGGATTTGGAGCTATGGCTACACCTTC. Translating it yields CASSQGIWSYGYTF.

The rearrangement links TRBV4-1 to TRBJ1-6, with 10 positions matching TRBD1. The germline gives CDR1 MGHRA, CDR2 YSYEKL. V dropped 1 base and J dropped 5; count of bases not matched to a gene: 2. The CDR3 runs to 16 residues. The CDR3 nucleotides read TGCGCCAGCAGCCAAGTTGGGACAGGGGATAATTCACCCCTCCACTTT. Translation gives CASSQVGTGDNSPLHF.

For the CDR3, the DNA is TGTGCCAGCAGCCACGGAGGGGGCGCGGACACCGGGGAGCTGTTTTTT. Its translation: CASSHGGGADTGELFF. V and J are TRBV6-6 and TRBJ2-2; weak D call: TRBD1 (7 bases). The germline V and J ends were trimmed by 6 bases and 3 bases, with 17 bases remaining between them. The CDR3 is 16 residues long. The germline gives CDR1 MNHNY, CDR2 SVGAGI (reference sequence).

The V gene is TRBV9, the J gene TRBJ2-7; D possibly corresponds to TRBD1 (5 bases). Germline V CDR1 and CDR2: SGDLS, YYNGEE. CDR3 length: 15 residues. Trimming took off 5 bases at V and 0 bases at J, with 15 bases between the two ends. The CDR3 DNA reads as TGTGCCAGCAGTACTGGGGCCGCAAGCTCCTACGAGCAGTACTTC. Its translation is CASSTGAASSYEQYF.

This sequence joins TRBV6-1 and TRBJ1-1; D not certain. The germline gives CDR1 MNHNS, CDR2 SASEGT. The length of the CDR3 is 14 residues. V was pared by 5 bases and J by 2 bases, with 12 bases between. This chain's CDR3 is CASSNGGSNTEAFF. The DNA of the CDR3 is TGTGCCAGCAGTAATGGAGGATCTAACACTGAAGCTTTCTTT.

V usage is TRBV19 and J usage is TRBJ2-7; 13 bases match TRBD2. This CDR3 spans 17 amino acids. The ends lost 3 bases at V and 6 bases at J; junction bases unmatched: 11. Looked up from germline, CDR1 is LNHDA and CDR2 is SQIVND (reference sequence). CDR3 nucleotides: TGTGCCAGTAGTATCCCCCCGGGACTAGCGGGATCGGCCGAGCAGTACTTC. Protein: CASSIPPGLAGSAEQYF.

The chain links TRBV30 to TRBJ1-1, with a tentative D call TRBD1 (6 bases). CDR1 GTSNPN and CDR2 SVGIG come from the germline V gene (reference sequence). V shed 1 base and J shed 1 base, with 13 bases lying between them. This CDR3 region has 15 residues. The CDR3 loop reads CAWSAFQGRNTEAFF. The CDR3 DNA sequence: TGTGCCTGGAGTGCCTTCCAGGGGAGGAACACTGAAGCTTTCTTT.

The J gene is TRBJ2-1, the V gene TRBV30; the D is unclear. Germline V lookup: CDR1 GTSNPN, CDR2 SVGIG (reference sequence). CDR3 length equals 14 residues. V dropped 8 bases and J dropped 4 bases, with 18 bases sitting between them. The CDR3 coding sequence is TGTGCCGCACTCATAAGACTGGGTTACAATGAGCAGTTCTTC. Translating gives CAALIRLGYNEQFF.

This chain uses TRBV27 with TRBJ2-3; 8 nucleotides align to TRBD2. In germline, CDR1 is MNHEY, CDR2 SMNVEV (reference sequence). CDR3 length equals 16 residues. Trimming took 8 bases from V and 4 from J; bases not matched to a gene: 14. Written as DNA, the CDR3 is TGTGCCAGCGGAACTAGCGGCCGCCCTTGGTCAGATACGCAGTATTTT. As protein: CASGTSGRPWSDTQYF.

V gene TRBV5-1 combines with J gene TRBJ2-1, with D possibly TRBD1 on 5 matching bases. The germline V and J ends were trimmed by 2 bases and 6 bases, with 15 bases remaining between them. The germline V gene encodes CDR1 SGHRS and CDR2 YFSETQ. The CDR3 is 15 amino acids. The CDR3 DNA is TGCGCCAGCAGCTTAGGACAAATTGTCCCCAATGAGCAGTTCTTC. It translates to CASSLGQIVPNEQFF.

The chain uses TRBV9 and TRBJ1-2, with D hard to call. CDR3 length: 12 residues. Per germline, CDR1 SGDLS and CDR2 YYNGEE. Trimming removed 3 bases at V and 3 bases at J, with 6 bases between. CDR3 sequence reads: CASSDSHYGYTF. CDR3 DNA: TGTGCCAGCAGCGACTCCCACTATGGCTACACCTTC.

The chain employs TRBV30 and TRBJ1-5, with a weak D call TRBD1 (6 bases). The CDR3 length is 13 residues. Germline loops: CDR1 GTSNPN, CDR2 SVGIG (reference sequence). Trimming cost V 1 base and J 7 bases, with 11 bases left between them. CDR3 DNA: TGTGCCTGGAGTGGGGGGCTCGGGCAGCCCCAGCATTTT. Residues: CAWSGGLGQPQHF.

The chain carries TRBV11-3 and TRBJ2-1; the match to TRBD1 covers 8 bases. Germline V gene data show CDR1 as SGHNT and CDR2 as YENEEA. The CDR3 spans 19 residues. The ends lost 3 bases at V and 6 bases at J; junction bases unmatched: 19. As DNA, the CDR3 is TGTGCCAGCAGCTTGGATCGGACAGGGAGTGGGGTTCCGGGCAATGAGCAGTTCTTC. As protein: CASSLDRTGSGVPGNEQFF. The full variable domain, completed using reference TRBV11-3 and TRBJ2-1, is EAGVVQSPRYKIIEKKQPVAFWCNPISGHNTLYWYLQNLGQGPELLIRYENEEAVDDSQLPKDRFSAERLKGVDSTLKIQPAELGDSAVYLCASSLDRTGSGVPGNEQFFGPGTRLTVL.

This chain uses TRBV6-1 with TRBJ2-5; 7 nucleotides align to TRBD1. This CDR3 has 15 residues. V was pared by 7 bases and J by 2 bases, with 10 bases of the junction left unmatched. Per germline, CDR1 MNHNS and CDR2 SASEGT. The CDR3 sequence: CASKENRGWQETQYF. DNA of the CDR3: TGTGCCAGCAAAGAGAACAGGGGCTGGCAAGAGACCCAGTACTTC.

The rearrangement links TRBV9 to TRBJ1-1, with D unclear. With 3 bases removed from V and 4 bases from J, the gap between germline ends came to 10 bases. The CDR3 runs to 13 residues. Germline CDR1 and CDR2: SGDLS and YYNGEE. CDR3 bases: TGTGCCAGCAGCGGCCCTTACTCCACTGAAGCTTTCTTT. This encodes CASSGPYSTEAFF.

V and J are TRBV18 and TRBJ2-7; 8 nucleotides align to TRBD1. Germline V gene data show CDR1 as KGHSH and CDR2 as LQKENI. This CDR3 contains 18 residues. V trimming: 6 bases; J trimming: 0 bases; junction bases outside the gene matches: 16. DNA of the CDR3: TGTGCCAGCTCTATTAACAGGGGGACGGTTACTAGCTCCTACGAGCAGTACTTC. The encoded protein is CASSINRGTVTSSYEQYF. Complete variable domain (other parts from reference TRBV18 and TRBJ2-7): NAGVMQNPRHLVRRRGQEARLRCSPMKGHSHVYWYRQLPEEGLKFMVYLQKENIIDESGMPKERFSAEFPKEGPSILRIQQVVRGDSAAYFCASSINRGTVTSSYEQYFGPGTRLTVT.

The chain combines TRBV19 with TRBJ1-4; tentatively, D is TRBD1 (5 bases). The CDR3 is 15 amino acids. Germline V gene lookup returns CDR1 LNHDA and CDR2 SQIVND (reference sequence). The V gene lost 8 bases and the J gene lost 4 bases, with 17 bases spanning the gap. The CDR3 region has the DNA TGTGCCAGTCGTACATTAGGGGCCGGTAATGAAAAACTGTTTTTT. Protein: CASRTLGAGNEKLFF.

This chain uses TRBV19 with TRBJ2-7; 13 nucleotides agree with TRBD2. The CDR3 is 15 amino acids. Per germline, CDR1 LNHDA and CDR2 SQIVND (reference sequence). V shed 6 bases and J 6 bases; nucleotides not matched to a gene: 8. CDR3 amino acids: CASSRTSGGFGEQYF. The CDR3 coding sequence is TGTGCCAGTAGCCGGACTAGCGGGGGTTTCGGCGAGCAGTACTTC.

V gene TRBV30 combines with J gene TRBJ2-3, with 7 bases aligning to TRBD2. The CDR3 is 17 amino acids. Trimming at V came to 0 bases and at J to 2 bases, leaving 11 bases not matched to a gene. In germline, CDR1 is GTSNPN, CDR2 SVGIG (reference sequence). CDR3 protein: CAWSVREGSPHTDTQYF. In DNA, the CDR3 is TGTGCCTGGAGTGTGAGGGAGGGGAGTCCCCACACAGATACGCAGTATTTT.

This chain connects TRBV11-3 to TRBJ2-7, with 8 bases identical to TRBD2. This CDR3 region has 15 residues. V shed 5 bases, J shed 0 bases, and the junction held 6 bases outside the gene matches. The germline V gene encodes CDR1 SGHNT and CDR2 YENEEA. CDR3 DNA: TGTGCCAGCAGCCTCCGGGGGGGGAGCTCCTACGAGCAGTACTTC. Translation gives CASSLRGGSSYEQYF.

The chain recombines TRBV29-1 with TRBJ1-1, with D perhaps matching TRBD1 (6 bases). CDR3 length: 15 amino acids. The V gene lost 3 bases and the J gene lost 4 bases, with 18 bases spanning the gap. Germline-derived CDR1 and CDR2 are SQVTM and ANQGSEA. The chain's CDR3 is CSVEALLQGPTEAFF. The CDR3 DNA sequence: TGCAGCGTTGAGGCTCTTTTACAGGGACCCACTGAAGCTTTCTTT.

The rearrangement links TRBV6-1 to TRBJ2-7; possibly TRBD1 for D (6 bases). CDR3 length: 16 amino acids. V dropped 2 bases and J dropped 5 bases, with 19 bases sitting between them. In germline, CDR1 is MNHNS, CDR2 SASEGT. DNA of the CDR3: TGTGCCAGCAGTGAACGTCATCGGACAGAATTACACGAGCAGTACTTC. Protein: CASSERHRTELHEQYF.

J is TRBJ2-4 and V is TRBV19; D uncertain. In germline, CDR1 is LNHDA, CDR2 SQIVND (reference sequence). Trimming took 3 bases from V and 3 from J, leaving 9 bases between them. CDR3 size: 14 residues. The CDR3 bases are TGTGCCAGTAGTATTTCGGCAGGCAAAAACATTCAGTACTTC. Translated, it gives CASSISAGKNIQYF.

The chain carries TRBV30 and TRBJ1-2; 7 nucleotides agree with TRBD1. The V segment lost 0 bases and the J segment 2 bases; nucleotides outside the gene matches: 9. The CDR3 spans 16 residues. Germline V gives CDR1 GTSNPN, CDR2 SVGIG (reference sequence). The CDR3 loop is CAWSVGGWAVNYGYTF. DNA for the CDR3: TGTGCCTGGAGTGTAGGGGGCTGGGCGGTCAACTATGGCTACACCTTC.